This T cell receptor (beta chain) was captured in a study of blood T cell repertoires in COVID-19. Per the authors' pipeline: Scientists estimated how many nucleated cells there were by amplifying reference gene primers. This table comes from immunoSEQ multiplex PCR, and its TCRdb copy is limited to in-frame clones, with some not included. Clone size and V and J calls were adopted from that table, with D and trimming inferred from the DNA. The sample contains 95,000 or so clones, about 88% of which appear only once. V was pared by 4 bases and J by 13 bases, with 16 bases between. CDR3 size: 13 residues. Germline V gives CDR1 SNHLY, CDR2 FYNNEI.

The origin of this receptor is an elderly man with active or convalescent COVID-19. V and J are TRBV2 and TRBJ2-2, with D tentatively TRBD2 (6 bases). What was sequenced was peripheral blood. CDR3 in amino acids: CASSGEEDTPLFF. CDR3 DNA sequence: TGTGCCAGCAGTGGGGAGGAGGACACTCCGCTGTTTTTT.